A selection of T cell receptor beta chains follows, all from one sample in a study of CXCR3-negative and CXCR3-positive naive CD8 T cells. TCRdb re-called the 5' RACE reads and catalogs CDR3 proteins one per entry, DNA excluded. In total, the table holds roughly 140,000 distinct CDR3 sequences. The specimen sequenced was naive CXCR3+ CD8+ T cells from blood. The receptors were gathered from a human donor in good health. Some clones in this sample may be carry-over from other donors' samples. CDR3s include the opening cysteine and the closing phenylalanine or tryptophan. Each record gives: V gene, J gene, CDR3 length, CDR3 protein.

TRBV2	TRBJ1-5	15	CASSLRGGAGQPQHF
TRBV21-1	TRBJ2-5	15	CASSKIYREGETQYF
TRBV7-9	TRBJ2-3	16	CASSSQIAGVPDTQYF
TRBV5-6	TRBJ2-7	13	CASSTDSSYEQYF
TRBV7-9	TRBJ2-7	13	CASSLWRGYEQYF
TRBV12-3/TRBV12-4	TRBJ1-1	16	CASSQTPPWPNTEAFF
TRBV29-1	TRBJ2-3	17	CSVPTSGRVQGTDTQYF
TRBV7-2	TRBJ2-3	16	CASSLVEGFVTDTQYF
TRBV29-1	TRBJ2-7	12	CSVEGTGYEQYF
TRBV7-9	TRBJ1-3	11	CASSLRDTIYF
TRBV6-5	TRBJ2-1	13	CASSPRAYNEQFF
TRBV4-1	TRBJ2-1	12	CASSQSGNEQFF
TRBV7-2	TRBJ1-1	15	CASSLVEGADTEAFF
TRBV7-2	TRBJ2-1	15	CASSLARSSYNEQFF
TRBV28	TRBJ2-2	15	CASSFFPRNTGELFF
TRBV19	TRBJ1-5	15	CASSTNREGNQPQHF
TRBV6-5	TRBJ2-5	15	CASRPQGVSPETQYF
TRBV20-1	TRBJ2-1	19	CSARVGGTSGDPTYNEQFF
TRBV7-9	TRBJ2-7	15	CASSLVGARSHEQYF
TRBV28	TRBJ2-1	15	CASTREGLGYNEQFF
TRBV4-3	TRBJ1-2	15	CASSQDLGTGEGYTF
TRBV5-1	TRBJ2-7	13	CASRTLGTYEQYF
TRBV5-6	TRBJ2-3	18	CASSLGPRQGFVTDTQYF
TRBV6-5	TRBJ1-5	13	CASSYRGQQPQHF
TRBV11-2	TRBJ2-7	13	CASSRRDPSEQYF
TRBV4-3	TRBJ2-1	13	CAGSQGSWTEQFF
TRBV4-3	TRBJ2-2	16	CASSQDLSAGTGELFF
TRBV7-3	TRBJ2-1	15	CASSPSGGGYNEQFF
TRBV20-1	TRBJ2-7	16	CSARDLDGVLPYEQYF
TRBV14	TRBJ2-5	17	CASSSRRGLAGRETQYF
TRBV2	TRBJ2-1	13	CASSEGFPGEQFF
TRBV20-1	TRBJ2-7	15	CSARDRQGMLDEQYF
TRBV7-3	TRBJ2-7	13	CASSLAGEEEQYF
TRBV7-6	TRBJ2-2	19	CASSLAYASGGQITGELFF
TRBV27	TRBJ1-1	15	CASSKQIPMNTEAFF
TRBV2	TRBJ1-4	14	CASSEGRSNEKLFF